This T cell receptor beta chain is drawn from a study of T cells after yellow fever vaccination. In the study overall: Researchers used SMART-Seq v4 Ultra Low Input to prepare fractions that had low cell numbers. Study observations and caveats: Within FACS-sorted repertoires, abundant clonotypes contaminating from the bulk population could be present. Re-detected after boosting: most primary clones, 96% of CD4 and 75% to 90% of CD8. A weaker but faster secondary response was observed, peaking on day 5 versus 15.

The CDR3 length is 15 residues. Germline V lookup: CDR1 SGHRS, CDR2 YFSETQ. J gave up 3 bases and V 4 bases, and 7 bases lay outside the gene matches. This clonotype was picked up a small number of times. Antigen: not known. From the 5' RACE reads, TCRdb called clonotypes with MiXCR, one entry per CDR3 protein. Here the sample spans roughly 260,000 distinct CDR3 sequences, approximately 13% being singletons. The starting material was CD4+ T cells sorted from PBMCs, obtained 45 days after the yellow fever booster vaccination. The rearrangement uses TRBV5-1 and TRBJ1-5; 7 bases match TRBD1. This sequence was found in a man between 25 and 39 years old who received the YFV17D yellow fever vaccine. DNA for the CDR3: TGCGCCAGCAGCGCCCGGACAGGAGACAATCAGCCCCAGCATTTT. Translation: CASSARTGDNQPQHF. Full variable domain (rest looked up from reference TRBV5-1 and TRBJ1-5): KAGVTQTPRYLIKTRGQQVTLSCSPISGHRSVSWYQQTPGQGLQFLFEYFSETQRNKGNFPGRFSGRQFSNSRSEMNVSTLELGDSALYLCASSARTGDNQPQHFGDGTRLSIL.